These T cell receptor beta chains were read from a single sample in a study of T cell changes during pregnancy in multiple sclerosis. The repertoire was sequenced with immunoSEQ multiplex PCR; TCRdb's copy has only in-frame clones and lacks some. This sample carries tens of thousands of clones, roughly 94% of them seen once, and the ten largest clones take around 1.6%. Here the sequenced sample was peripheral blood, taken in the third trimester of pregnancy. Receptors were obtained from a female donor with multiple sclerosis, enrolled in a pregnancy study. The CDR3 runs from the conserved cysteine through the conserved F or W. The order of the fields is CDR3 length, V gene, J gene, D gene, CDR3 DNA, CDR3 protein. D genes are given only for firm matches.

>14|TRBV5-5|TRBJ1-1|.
TGTGCCAGCAGCTTTCCCACACGGAGCACTGAAGCTTTCTTT
CASSFPTRSTEAFF
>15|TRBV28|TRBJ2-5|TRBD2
TGTGCCAGCAGAACGCCACGGGGGGGCCTGGAGACCCAGTACTTC
CASRTPRGGLETQYF
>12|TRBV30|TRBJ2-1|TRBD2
TGTGCCTGGAGCCTAGCGGGGGCTGAGCAGTTCTTC
CAWSLAGAEQFF
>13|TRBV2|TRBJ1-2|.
TGTGCCAGCAGTGTGCTCGTCCAACAGGCAGTAACCTTC
CASSVLVQQAVTF
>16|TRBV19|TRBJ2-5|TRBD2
TGTGCCAGTAGTACCCTAGCGGGGGCCCCGCAAGAGACCCAGTACTTC
CASSTLAGAPQETQYF
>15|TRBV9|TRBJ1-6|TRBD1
TGTGCCAGCAGCGTAAGCGGACAGGCACTTTCACCCCTCCACTTT
CASSVSGQALSPLHF
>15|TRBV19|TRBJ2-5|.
TGTGCCAGTAGTCTTTCTGTCGGACAGCGAGAGACCCAGTACTTC
CASSLSVGQRETQYF
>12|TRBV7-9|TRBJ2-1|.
TGTGCCAGCACCATACTAGGGAATGAGCAGTTCTTC
CASTILGNEQFF
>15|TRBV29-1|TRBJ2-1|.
TGCAGCGGCCATACAGTACTTAGCTCCTACAATGAGCAGTTCTTC
CSGHTVLSSYNEQFF
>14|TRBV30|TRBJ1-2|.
TGTGCCTGGAGCCAACGGACAGTCCACTATGGCTACACCTTC
CAWSQRTVHYGYTF
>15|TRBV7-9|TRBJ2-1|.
TGTGCCAGCAGCTCTAGCGAGCCTGGGACTCATGAGCAGTTCTTC
CASSSSEPGTHEQFF
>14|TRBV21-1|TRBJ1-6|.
TGTGCCAGCAGCAAATTCCCCTTGAGTTCACCCCTCCACTTT
CASSKFPLSSPLHF
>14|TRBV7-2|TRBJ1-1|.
TGTGCCAGCAGCTTAAGTAGCGGGGAACGGGGAGCTTTCTTT
CASSLSSGERGAFF
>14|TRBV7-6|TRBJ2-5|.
TGTGCCAGCAGCTTAGTGGGGGCGAGGGAGACCCAGTACTTC
CASSLVGARETQYF
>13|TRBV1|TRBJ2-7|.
TGCACCAGCAGCCACCACAGACCCAACGGTATATACTTC
CTSSHHRPNGIYF
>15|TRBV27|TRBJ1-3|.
TGTGCCAGCAGCCCTCGGGGGAGCTCTGGAAACACCATATATTTT
CASSPRGSSGNTIYF
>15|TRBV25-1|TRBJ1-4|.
TGTGCCAGCAGTGAATGGCAGGGAACGAATGAAAAACTGTTTTTT
CASSEWQGTNEKLFF